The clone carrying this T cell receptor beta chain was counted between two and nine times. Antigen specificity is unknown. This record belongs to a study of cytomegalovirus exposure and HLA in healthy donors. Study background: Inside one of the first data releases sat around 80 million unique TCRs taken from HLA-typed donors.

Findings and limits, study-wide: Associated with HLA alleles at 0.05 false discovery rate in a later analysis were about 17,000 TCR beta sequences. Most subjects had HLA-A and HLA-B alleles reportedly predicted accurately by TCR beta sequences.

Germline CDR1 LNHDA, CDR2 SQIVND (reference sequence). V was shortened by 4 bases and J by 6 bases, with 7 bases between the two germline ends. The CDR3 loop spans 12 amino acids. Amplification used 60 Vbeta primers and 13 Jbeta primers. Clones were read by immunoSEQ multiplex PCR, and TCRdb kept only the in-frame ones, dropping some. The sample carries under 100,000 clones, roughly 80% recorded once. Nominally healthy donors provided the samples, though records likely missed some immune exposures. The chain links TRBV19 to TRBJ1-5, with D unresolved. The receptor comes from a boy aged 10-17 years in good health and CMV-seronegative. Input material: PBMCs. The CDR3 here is CASSTQIQPQHF. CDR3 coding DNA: TGTGCCAGTAGTACACAGATTCAGCCCCAGCATTTT.